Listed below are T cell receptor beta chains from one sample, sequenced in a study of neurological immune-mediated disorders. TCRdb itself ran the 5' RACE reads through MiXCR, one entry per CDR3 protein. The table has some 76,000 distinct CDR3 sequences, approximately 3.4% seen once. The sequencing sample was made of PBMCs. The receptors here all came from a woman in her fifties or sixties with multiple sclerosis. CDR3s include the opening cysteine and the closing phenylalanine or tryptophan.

cdr3_aa: CASSAGRGKDTQYF
v_call: TRBV5-1
j_call: TRBJ2-3

cdr3_aa: CASSEAPDRVGKLFF
v_call: TRBV6-1
j_call: TRBJ1-4

cdr3_aa: CASSLILFETQYF
v_call: TRBV7-2
j_call: TRBJ2-5

cdr3_aa: CAISGPQGQNTEAFF
v_call: TRBV10-3
j_call: TRBJ1-1

cdr3_aa: CSVAVSGDTGELFF
v_call: TRBV29-1
j_call: TRBJ2-2

cdr3_aa: CASSLMGHYNEQFF
v_call: TRBV5-6
j_call: TRBJ2-1

cdr3_aa: CASRQGGDQPQHF
v_call: TRBV12-3/TRBV12-4
j_call: TRBJ1-5

cdr3_aa: CASSRIGQGGNSPLHF
v_call: TRBV5-5
j_call: TRBJ1-6

cdr3_aa: CASSGQTNTEAFF
v_call: TRBV7-2
j_call: TRBJ1-1

cdr3_aa: CSARDGGGDEKLFF
v_call: TRBV20-1
j_call: TRBJ1-4

cdr3_aa: CATSDRSGGSYNEQFF
v_call: TRBV24-1
j_call: TRBJ2-1

cdr3_aa: CSAIYPGGHEQFF
v_call: TRBV20-1
j_call: TRBJ2-1

cdr3_aa: CASRAGTGVWEKLFF
v_call: TRBV7-2
j_call: TRBJ1-4

cdr3_aa: CSARGGISSENYEQYF
v_call: TRBV20-1
j_call: TRBJ2-7

cdr3_aa: CASSPPGTGGRETQYF
v_call: TRBV5-1
j_call: TRBJ2-5

cdr3_aa: CSARRTSGRAYEQYF
v_call: TRBV20-1
j_call: TRBJ2-7

cdr3_aa: CASRVPGNSYEQYF
v_call: TRBV28
j_call: TRBJ2-7

cdr3_aa: CASSQDYPGGPHSYNEQFF
v_call: TRBV3-1
j_call: TRBJ2-1

cdr3_aa: CATSEPVGNEQYF
v_call: TRBV24-1
j_call: TRBJ2-7

cdr3_aa: CASSAVLVSNYGYTF
v_call: TRBV12-3/TRBV12-4
j_call: TRBJ1-2